A single sample gave rise to the 13 T cell receptor beta chains below, sequenced in a study of radiotherapy plus CTLA-4 blockade in lung cancer. Data came from immunoSEQ multiplex PCR; TCRdb stores just in-frame clones and leaves some out. The table has roughly 59,000 clones, 72% seen once. This material consisted of peripheral blood, taken from a patient treated with radiotherapy plus ipilimumab. The receptors were gathered from a human donor with non-small cell lung cancer whose response to radiotherapy plus ipilimumab could not be evaluated.

The chain links TRBV30 to TRBJ1-4; 7 bases match TRBD1. In germline, CDR1 is GTSNPN, CDR2 SVGIG (reference sequence). V dropped 4 bases and J dropped 7; count of bases not matched to a gene: 12. The CDR3 extends over 15 amino acids. The DNA of the CDR3 is TGTGCCTGGAAGAGGGGGCAGGAGAAGGGTGAAAAACTGTTTTTT. As protein: CAWKRGQEKGEKLFF.

The V and J genes are TRBV30 and TRBJ2-2; 7 nucleotides align to TRBD1. Looked up from germline, CDR1 is GTSNPN and CDR2 is SVGIG (reference sequence). The junction had 6 bases not matched to a gene; V was cut back by 5 bases and J by 6 bases. The CDR3 consists of 13 residues. The CDR3 DNA reads TGTGCCTGGGCTACAGGGGCCCCCGGGGAGCTGTTTTTT. It is translated as CAWATGAPGELFF.

V is TRBV28 and J is TRBJ2-7; 8 positions match TRBD1. V was pared by 6 bases and J by 3 bases, with 7 bases of the junction left unmatched. The CDR3 runs to 14 residues. Per the germline V gene, CDR1 is MDHEN and CDR2 is SYDVKM. The CDR3 region is CASSNRDRNYEQYF. The CDR3, as DNA: TGTGCCAGCAGCAACCGGGACAGGAACTACGAGCAGTACTTC.

The V call is TRBV27, the J call TRBJ1-1, with 11 positions matching TRBD1. Per germline, CDR1 MNHEY and CDR2 SMNVEV (reference sequence). The CDR3 consists of 13 residues. V trimming: 8 bases; J trimming: 6 bases; junction bases outside the gene matches: 5. The CDR3 sequence: CASRDRGFPEAFF. In DNA, the CDR3 is TGTGCCAGCCGGGACAGGGGGTTCCCTGAAGCTTTCTTT.

The V call is TRBV18, the J call TRBJ2-7; 8 bases agree with TRBD1. The germline gives CDR1 KGHSH, CDR2 LQKENI. The CDR3 sequence is 15 residues long. The V and J ends lost 0 bases and 5 bases, in that order; junction bases with no gene match: 6. The DNA of the CDR3 is TGTGCCAGCTCACCACCGTCGGGACAGGAGGACGAGCAGTACTTC. Translating it yields CASSPPSGQEDEQYF.

This clone has at least ten counts. This chain connects TRBV11-3 to TRBJ1-1; 7 bases align to TRBD1. CDR3 length: 16 residues. V shed 1 base, J shed 7 bases, and the junction held 12 bases outside the gene matches. The germline V gene has CDR1 SGHNT and CDR2 YENEEA. CDR3 nucleotides: TGTGCCAGCAGCTTAGTTCCTAGGGGGCGACGAGTTGAAGCTTTCTTT. As protein: CASSLVPRGRRVEAFF. The full variable domain, in which reference TRBV11-3 and TRBJ1-1 provide the parts outside the CDR3, is EAGVVQSPRYKIIEKKQPVAFWCNPISGHNTLYWYLQNLGQGPELLIRYENEEAVDDSQLPKDRFSAERLKGVDSTLKIQPAELGDSAVYLCASSLVPRGRRVEAFFGQGTRLTVV.

The chain recombines TRBV7-2 with TRBJ1-2; 9 bases fit TRBD1. The germline gives CDR1 SGHTA, CDR2 FQGNSA. There are 14 residues in the CDR3. Trimming cost V 5 bases and J 5 bases; bases outside gene matches: 6. The CDR3 bases are TGTGCCAGCAGCCTAGTGGGGACAGGGTATGGCTACACCTTC. This codes for CASSLVGTGYGYTF. Complete variable domain (other parts from reference TRBV7-2 and TRBJ1-2): GAGVSQSPSNKVTEKGKDVELRCDPISGHTALYWYRQSLGQGLEFLIYFQGNSAPDKSGLPSDRFSAERTGGSVSTLTIQRTQQEDSAVYLCASSLVGTGYGYTFGSGTRLTVV.

The rearrangement joins TRBV4-1 to TRBJ1-3; no firm D call. Germline V gene lookup returns CDR1 MGHRA and CDR2 YSYEKL. The CDR3 spans 16 residues. The V end lost 3 bases, the J end lost 0 bases, and 12 bases lay between the germline ends. The CDR3: CASSQRDITSGNTIYF. CDR3 nucleotides: TGCGCCAGCAGCCAGCGAGACATTACCTCTGGAAACACCATATATTTT.

A few counts support this clone. The chain uses TRBV5-1 and TRBJ1-6; no reliable D call. Looked up from germline, CDR1 is SGHRS and CDR2 is YFSETQ. V lost 4 bases and J lost 5, with 10 bases in between. The CDR3 length is 14 residues. CDR3 sequence (DNA): TGCGCCAGCAGCCTGAATCCGGATAATTCACCCCTCCACTTT. It encodes CASSLNPDNSPLHF.

The rearrangement uses TRBV27 and TRBJ1-2, with a weak D call TRBD1 (6 bases). This CDR3 has 14 residues. Germline V gene data show CDR1 as MNHEY and CDR2 as SMNVEV (reference sequence). The V end was cut by 8 bases, the J end by 4 bases, with 17 bases between. The CDR3 DNA reads as TGTGCCAGCCGTAAGGGAGGGGGGATCTATGGCTACACCTTC. Amino acids: CASRKGGGIYGYTF.

The J gene is TRBJ2-2, the V gene TRBV2, with a weak D call TRBD1 (5 bases). The CDR3 extends over 13 amino acids. V was trimmed by 5 bases and J by 5 bases, leaving 9 bases between them. Looked up from germline, CDR1 is SNHLY and CDR2 is FYNNEI. CDR3 coding DNA: TGTGCCAGCAGTAGATCAGGGACCGGGGAGCTGTTTTTT. It encodes CASSRSGTGELFF.

This chain connects TRBV7-2 to TRBJ2-3, with D unclear. The CDR3 loop spans 13 amino acids. Germline values: CDR1 SGHTA, CDR2 FQGNSA. Trimming cost V 3 bases and J 3 bases, with 7 bases left between them. The CDR3 DNA follows: TGTGCCAGCAGCTTGCTAATGACAGATACGCAGTATTTT. This codes for CASSLLMTDTQYF.

This clone was seen a single time. The CDR3 nucleotides are TGCGCCAGCAGCCGCCCGACTAGGCGAGAGACCCAGTACTTC. Amino acids: CASSRPTRRETQYF. The chain links TRBV4-1 to TRBJ2-5, with D possibly being TRBD2 (6 bases). The V and J ends lost 4 bases and 4 bases respectively, with 13 bases between them. CDR1 is MGHRA and CDR2 is YSYEKL in the germline V gene. This CDR3 comprises 14 residues.